This T cell receptor (beta chain) originates from a study of shared clonotypes between healthy human individuals. Only in-frame clones appear in the TCRdb table, and some are missing; sequencing was by immunoSEQ multiplex PCR. The table records some 2,500,000 clones, 80% to 95% of them present only once. From germline, CDR1 is LNHDA and CDR2 SQIVND (reference sequence). The V and J ends lost 8 bases and 3 bases respectively, with 26 bases between them. This CDR3 region has 18 residues. Every contributor of samples was a Caucasian grown-up residing in Nashville, Tennessee. The V call is TRBV19, the J call TRBJ2-1; tentatively, D is TRBD2 (7 bases). The sequence was collected from a man aged 18-30 years in good health. Some clones in this sample may be carry-over from other donors' samples. Sequencing was performed on naive CD4+ T cells from PBMCs. Indicated subset: CD45RA+ positively selected. The CDR3 region is CASPPGASGARDYNEQFF. The DNA of the CDR3 is TGTGCCAGTCCCCCGGGGGCTAGCGGTGCTCGGGACTACAATGAGCAGTTCTTC.